Below are 23 T cell receptor beta chains sequenced from a single sample in a study of early T cells in non-severe SARS-CoV-2 infection. TCRdb passed the 5' RACE reads through MiXCR, listing each CDR3 protein once. The repertoire holds tens of thousands of distinct CDR3 sequences, roughly an eighth seen once, with 5% to 7% in the top ten. The input for sequencing was whole blood, taken at baseline. These receptors originate from an adult who was a healthcare worker with PCR-confirmed SARS-CoV-2 infection or an uninfected control (not recorded which).

In its sample, this clonotype was seen a few times. V and J are TRBV3-1 and TRBJ2-7; a weak D match, TRBD2 (6 bases). This CDR3 has 15 residues. The V end lost 6 bases, the J end lost 5 bases, and 20 bases lay between the germline ends. Germline values: CDR1 LGHDT, CDR2 YNNKEL (reference sequence). This CDR3 reads CASSRDFFGGDEQYF. CDR3 in DNA: TGTGCCAGCAGTCGGGACTTCTTTGGCGGGGACGAGCAGTACTTC.

This clonotype has just a few counts. V gene TRBV27 combines with J gene TRBJ2-1, with no clear D. V was trimmed by 0 bases and J by 2 bases, leaving 8 bases between them. CDR3 size: 15 residues. Per germline, CDR1 MNHEY and CDR2 SMNVEV (reference sequence). The chain's CDR3 is CASSLSVTPYNEQFF. The CDR3 coding sequence is TGTGCCAGCAGTTTATCGGTTACGCCCTACAATGAGCAGTTCTTC.

The chain carries TRBV5-1 and TRBJ2-1, with D hard to call. V lost 3 bases to trimming and J lost 9 bases, with 7 bases between them. This CDR3 contains 11 residues. Germline V gene data show CDR1 as SGHRS and CDR2 as YFSETQ. CDR3 DNA: TGCGCCAGCAGCTATTACCGTGAGCAGTTCTTC. Amino acid sequence: CASSYYREQFF.

V gene TRBV4-1 combines with J gene TRBJ2-1; a possible D gene is TRBD1 (5 bases). Germline loops: CDR1 MGHRA, CDR2 YSYEKL. The ends were cut back, 0 bases at V and 2 bases at J, with 11 bases in the middle. CDR3 length: 16 amino acids. The chain's CDR3 is CASSQDSRDPYNEQFF. CDR3 in DNA: TGCGCCAGCAGCCAAGATAGCAGGGATCCCTACAATGAGCAGTTCTTC.

The sample holds a few counts of this clonotype. The chain joins TRBV4-2 to TRBJ2-3, with TRBD2 matching over 14 bases. Germline CDR1 is LGHNA and CDR2 is YNFKEQ. The trim removed 3 bases at V and 3 bases at J, leaving 5 bases unmatched. The CDR3 has 17 amino acids. The CDR3 here is CASSQDGTSGGTDTQYF. Written as DNA, the CDR3 is TGTGCCAGCAGCCAGGACGGGACTAGCGGGGGTACAGATACGCAGTATTTT.

The gene calls are TRBV5-1 and TRBJ2-3; TRBD1 agrees at 8 bases. The germline gives CDR1 SGHRS, CDR2 YFSETQ. This CDR3 comprises 16 residues. With 0 bases clipped from V and 3 bases from J, the junction kept 6 bases outside the gene matches. CDR3 sequence: CASSLASTGDTDTQYF. The CDR3 nucleotides are TGCGCCAGCAGCTTGGCCTCGACAGGGGATACAGATACGCAGTATTTT.

The rearrangement links TRBV29-1 to TRBJ1-1, with D perhaps TRBD1 (5 bases). This CDR3 comprises 13 residues. Per germline, CDR1 SQVTM and CDR2 ANQGSEA. V was cut by 1 base and J by 7 bases, with 13 bases left in between. CDR3 sequence reads: CSVEGPGHREAFF. As DNA, the CDR3 is TGCAGCGTTGAAGGCCCCGGACATCGTGAAGCTTTCTTT.

This clonotype came up many times. J is TRBJ2-1 and V is TRBV28, with D perhaps TRBD2 (5 bases). Trimming left V 10 bases short and J 8 bases short, with 18 bases between. This CDR3 comprises 13 residues. Germline V CDR1 and CDR2: MDHEN, SYDVKM. This CDR3 reads CATSPGSSDEQFF. In nucleotides, the CDR3 is TGTGCCACCTCACCGGGGTCTAGTGATGAGCAGTTCTTC.

In this sample, this clonotype turned up a few times. The CDR3 DNA reads as TGTGCCATCAGTTCCGGGACAGCTAATTCACCCCTCCACTTT. Its protein is CAISSGTANSPLHF. This chain connects TRBV10-3 to TRBJ1-6; 7 bases map to TRBD1. The CDR3 sequence is 14 residues long. V lost 5 bases to trimming and J lost 6 bases; unmatched junction nucleotides: 4. Germline V gene sequence: CDR1 ENHRY, CDR2 SYGVKD.

This clonotype occurred a few times. This rearrangement joins TRBV2 to TRBJ1-1, with TRBD1 matching 8 bases. This CDR3 spans 12 amino acids. Germline-derived CDR1 and CDR2 are SNHLY and FYNNEI. V was clipped by 8 bases and J by 4 bases; unmatched bases: 3. The CDR3 here is CASGTGVTEAFF. The CDR3 bases are TGTGCCAGCGGGACAGGCGTCACTGAAGCTTTCTTT.

This clonotype was observed a handful of times. The V and J genes are TRBV5-1 and TRBJ2-1; D not resolved. The V end was cut by 4 bases, the J end by 9 bases, with 11 bases between. The CDR3 has 12 residues. Germline CDR1 reads SGHRS; CDR2 reads YFSETQ. CDR3 DNA: TGCGCCAGCAGCCTCCTTGGCGGTGAGCAGTTCTTC. Amino acid sequence: CASSLLGGEQFF. Full variable domain (rest looked up from reference TRBV5-1 and TRBJ2-1): KAGVTQTPRYLIKTRGQQVTLSCSPISGHRSVSWYQQTPGQGLQFLFEYFSETQRNKGNFPGRFSGRQFSNSRSEMNVSTLELGDSALYLCASSLLGGEQFFGPGTRLTVL.

The chain is built from TRBV12-2 and TRBJ2-7; the listed D gene, TRBD1, was not tested against the DNA. TRBV12-2 is a documented pseudogene. The CDR3 totals 14 residues. The CDR3 coding sequence is TGTGCAAGTCGCAGACTCGACAGTTCCTACGAGCAGTACTTC. Protein product: CASRRLDSSYEQYF.

The table lists this clonotype with many counts. The chain combines TRBV5-8 with TRBJ1-2; TRBD1 matches at 7 bases. This CDR3 comprises 13 residues. With 3 bases clipped from V and 5 bases from J, the junction kept 4 bases outside the gene matches. CDR1 is SGHTS, CDR2 YDEGEE, per germline. The chain's CDR3 is CASSSGQHYGYTF. CDR3 DNA: TGTGCCAGCAGCTCGGGACAGCATTATGGCTACACCTTC.

The CDR3 DNA sequence: TGCGCCAGCAGTCAGGGGCCCGGGGAATACACTGAAGCTTTCTTT. This encodes CASSQGPGEYTEAFF. The V call is TRBV5-1, the J call TRBJ1-1, with a weak D call TRBD1 (6 bases). The germline V and J ends were trimmed by 5 bases and 3 bases, with 17 bases remaining between them. CDR3 size: 15 residues. Germline V gene lookup returns CDR1 SGHRS and CDR2 YFSETQ.

The rearrangement joins TRBV12-3 or TRBV12-4 to TRBJ1-2; D unclear. The CDR3 contains 13 residues. V was trimmed by 4 bases and J by 8 bases, leaving 14 bases between them. The DNA for the CDR3 is TGTGCCAGCAGTTACGACGGGTTATGGGGCTACACCTTC. This encodes CASSYDGLWGYTF.

This clonotype has ten or more counts. The chain links TRBV7-3 to TRBJ1-3; D uncertain. The CDR3 is made up of 16 amino acids. V was pared by 1 base and J by 2 bases, with 12 bases between. Germline V gene data show CDR1 as SGHTA and CDR2 as FQGTGA. CDR3 residues: CASSLKGAAPGNTIYF. Written as DNA, the CDR3 is TGTGCCAGCAGCTTAAAGGGCGCGGCCCCTGGAAACACCATATATTTT.

This clonotype was picked up many times. The gene calls are TRBV13 and TRBJ2-7; D remains ambiguous. V was cut by 7 bases and J by 2 bases, with 12 bases left in between. CDR1 is PRHDT, CDR2 FYEKMQ, per germline (reference sequence). CDR3 size: 13 residues. CDR3 DNA sequence: TGTGCCAGCACGGCGGACGGTACCTACGAGCAGTACTTC. Residues: CASTADGTYEQYF.

The chain joins TRBV9 to TRBJ2-1; 11 bases line up with TRBD2. Germline-derived CDR1 and CDR2 are SGDLS and YYNGEE. V trimming: 5 bases; J trimming: 7 bases; junction bases outside the gene matches: 11. CDR3 length equals 16 residues. The CDR3 region has the DNA TGTGCCAGCAGTTTTAGCGGGGGGGCGGTGAGGAATGAGCAGTTCTTC. Translated, it gives CASSFSGGAVRNEQFF.

This clonotype has only a few counts. The gene calls are TRBV19 and TRBJ2-5; 10 bases agree with TRBD2. The length of the CDR3 is 16 residues. The germline gives CDR1 LNHDA, CDR2 SQIVND (reference sequence). V dropped 10 bases and J dropped 3; count of bases not matched to a gene: 14. The chain's CDR3 is CATRPGLATKKETQYF. In DNA form, the CDR3 reads TGTGCCACTAGACCGGGACTAGCGACGAAGAAAGAGACCCAGTACTTC.

This clonotype turned up a few times. This chain connects TRBV6-2 or TRBV6-3 to TRBJ2-1; D gene unclear. From germline, CDR1 is MNHEY and CDR2 SVGEGT. Trimming took 8 bases from V and 9 from J, leaving 14 bases between them. The CDR3 consists of 12 residues. CDR3 protein: CASARSSGEQFF. CDR3 sequence (DNA): TGTGCCAGCGCCCGATCCTCTGGTGAGCAGTTCTTC.

This clonotype was seen ten or more times. CDR3 sequence reads: CASSYHGIEQYF. For the CDR3, the DNA is TGTGCCAGCAGTTACCACGGCATCGAGCAGTACTTC. V and J are TRBV6-2 or TRBV6-3 and TRBJ2-7; D gene ambiguous. The V gene's germline CDR1 is MNHEY and CDR2 SVGEGT. This CDR3 has 12 amino acids. The ends were cut back, 2 bases at V and 6 bases at J, with 8 bases in the middle.

There are a few counts of this clonotype. The chain joins TRBV6-2 or TRBV6-3 to TRBJ1-5, with D unclear. The CDR3 is made up of 13 amino acids. Between the trimmed V and J ends, which lost 7 bases and 4 bases, there was a span of 11 bases. The germline V gene encodes CDR1 MNHEY and CDR2 SVGEGT. This chain's CDR3 is CASNPWGNQPQHF. DNA for the CDR3: TGTGCCAGCAACCCCTGGGGAAATCAGCCCCAGCATTTT.

This clonotype showed up many times. In DNA form, the CDR3 reads TGCAGTGCTAGAGTCTCCCAGAGCTCCTATGGCTACACCTTC. Protein product: CSARVSQSSYGYTF. The chain employs TRBV20-1 and TRBJ1-2, with D uncertain. The germline V gene encodes CDR1 DFQATT and CDR2 SNEGSKA (reference sequence). Trimming took 1 base from V and 4 from J, leaving 13 bases between them. This CDR3 is 14 amino acids long.